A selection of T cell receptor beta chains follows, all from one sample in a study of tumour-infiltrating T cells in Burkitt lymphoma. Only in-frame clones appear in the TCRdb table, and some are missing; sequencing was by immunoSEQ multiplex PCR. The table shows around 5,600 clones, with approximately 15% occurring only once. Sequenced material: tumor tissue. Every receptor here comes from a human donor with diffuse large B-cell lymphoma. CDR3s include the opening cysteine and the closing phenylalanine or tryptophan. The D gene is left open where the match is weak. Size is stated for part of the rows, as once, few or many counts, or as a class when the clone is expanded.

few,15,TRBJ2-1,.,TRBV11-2,CASSLRSGKGNEQFF,TGTGCCAGCAGTCTTAGGTCCGGGAAAGGCAATGAGCAGTTCTTC
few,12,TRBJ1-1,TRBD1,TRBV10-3,CAIRDRDTEAFF,TGTGCCATCAGGGACAGGGACACTGAAGCTTTCTTT
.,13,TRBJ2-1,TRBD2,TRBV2,CASNSGRWNEQFF,TGTGCCAGCAATAGCGGGAGATGGAATGAGCAGTTCTTC
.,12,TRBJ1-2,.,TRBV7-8,CASSLGGRSYTF,TGTGCCAGCAGCTTAGGGGGGAGAAGCTACACCTTC
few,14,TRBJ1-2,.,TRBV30,CAWTPSGAIYGYTF,TGTGCCTGGACCCCTAGCGGGGCGATCTATGGCTACACCTTC
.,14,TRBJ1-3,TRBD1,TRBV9,CASSVGQGRDTIYF,TGTGCCAGCAGCGTAGGACAGGGTAGAGACACCATATATTTT
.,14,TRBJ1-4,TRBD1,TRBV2,CAGSDRAINEKLFF,TGTGCCGGATCGGACAGGGCTATTAATGAAAAACTGTTTTTT
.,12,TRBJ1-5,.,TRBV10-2,CASRGGGQPQHF,TGCGCCAGTAGGGGGGGCGGCCAGCCCCAGCATTTT
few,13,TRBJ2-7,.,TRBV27,CASSLGSGTEQYF,TGTGCCAGCAGTTTAGGCTCAGGGACCGAGCAGTACTTC
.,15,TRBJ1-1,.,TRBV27,CASSLSPGGLSEAFF,TGTGCCAGCAGTTTATCGCCGGGGGGATTATCTGAAGCTTTCTTT
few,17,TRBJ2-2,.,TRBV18,CASSPVSARGASGELFF,TGTGCCAGCTCACCAGTTTCGGCGAGGGGCGCTTCCGGGGAGCTGTTTTTT
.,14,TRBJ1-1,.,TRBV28,CASSSGETNTEAFF,TGTGCCAGCAGTTCAGGGGAGACGAACACTGAAGCTTTCTTT
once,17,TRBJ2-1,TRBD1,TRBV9,CASSLPGGTGAYNEQFF,TGTGCCAGCAGCCTTCCCGGGGGGACAGGGGCCTACAATGAGCAGTTCTTC
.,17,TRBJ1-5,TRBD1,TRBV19,CASSPTGGTGGNQPQHF,TGTGCCAGTAGTCCCACAGGGGGCACAGGGGGCAATCAGCCCCAGCATTTT
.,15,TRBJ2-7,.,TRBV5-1,CASSLGGRGTYEQYF,TGCGCCAGCAGCTTGGGAGGGAGAGGAACCTACGAGCAGTACTTC
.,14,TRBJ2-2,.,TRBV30,CAWSRLANTGELFF,TGTGCCTGGAGTAGGCTAGCGAACACCGGGGAGCTGTTTTTT
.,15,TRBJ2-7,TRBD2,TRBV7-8,CASSLAWLAGDEQYF,TGTGCCAGCAGCTTAGCGTGGCTAGCGGGAGACGAGCAGTACTTC
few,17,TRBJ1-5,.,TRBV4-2,CASSPGVQRDSNQPQHF,TGTGCCAGCAGCCCTGGCGTCCAACGGGACAGCAATCAGCCCCAGCATTTT
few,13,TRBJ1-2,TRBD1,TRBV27,CASSLQGGYGYTF,TGTGCCAGCAGTTTACAGGGGGGCTATGGCTACACCTTC
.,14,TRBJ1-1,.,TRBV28,CASSLWGENTEAFF,TGTGCCAGCAGTTTATGGGGGGAGAACACTGAAGCTTTCTTT
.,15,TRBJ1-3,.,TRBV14,CASSTRRISGNTIYF,TGTGCCAGCAGCACAAGACGGATCTCTGGAAACACCATATATTTT
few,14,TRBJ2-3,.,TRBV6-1,CASRPGSGTDTQYF,TGTGCCAGCAGACCAGGGTCCGGCACAGATACGCAGTATTTT
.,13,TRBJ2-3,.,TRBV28,CASTRIGADTQYF,TGTGCCAGCACAAGGATAGGCGCAGATACGCAGTATTTT